Following are 29 T cell receptor beta chains from one sample sequenced in a study of blood T cell repertoires in COVID-19 (TCRdb year 2020). The method behind the library was the immunoSEQ multiplex PCR assay. In its TCRdb copy, this immuneACCESS table keeps in-frame sequences only and misses some clones. Where compared with another copy, unresolved V genes explain less than half of these, and the others have no known cause. The sample table lists 150,000 to 160,000 clones, 60% to 85% of them with a count of one. The ten largest clones capture roughly 1.5% of the sample. The sample taken for sequencing was peripheral blood. The receptor source for this set is an elderly man with acute or convalescent COVID-19.

This chain links TRBV30 with TRBJ1-4; no clear D. The CDR3 consists of 13 residues. V lost 2 bases, J lost 7 bases, and 11 bases lay in between. Germline CDR1 GTSNPN, CDR2 SVGIG (reference sequence). CDR3 loop: CAWSWAFSEKLFF. DNA of the CDR3: TGTGCCTGGAGTTGGGCTTTCAGTGAAAAACTGTTTTTT.

The chain combines TRBV5-5 with TRBJ2-2; a possible D gene is TRBD1 (5 bases). With 0 bases removed from V and 4 bases from J, the gap between germline ends came to 7 bases. Germline CDR1 is SGHKS and CDR2 is YYEKEE (reference sequence). The CDR3 totals 14 residues. CDR3 DNA sequence: TGTGCCAGCAGCTTGGCCAGGGCCACCGGGGAGCTGTTTTTT. Protein: CASSLARATGELFF.

The CDR3 protein is CASSPQGLSTEAFF. Written as DNA, the CDR3 is TGTGCCAGCAGCCCCCAGGGCCTGAGCACTGAAGCTTTCTTT. The chain joins TRBV11-3 to TRBJ1-1; TRBD1 might be the D (5 bases). V was pared by 5 bases and J by 4 bases, with 14 bases between. This CDR3 comprises 14 residues. The germline V gene encodes CDR1 SGHNT and CDR2 YENEEA.

The V call is TRBV11-3, the J call TRBJ2-2, with a possible D match to TRBD2 (5 bases). Per germline, CDR1 SGHNT and CDR2 YENEEA. This CDR3 has 12 residues. V lost 1 base to trimming and J lost 11 bases, with 8 bases between them. CDR3 nucleotide sequence: TGTGCCAGCAGCTTAGCGGGGTCCGAGCTGTTTTTT. Its translation is CASSLAGSELFF.

The chain links TRBV11-2 to TRBJ2-2; D gene ambiguous. This CDR3 is 11 amino acids long. Trimming took off 3 bases at V and 7 bases at J, with 3 bases between the two ends. The V gene's germline CDR1 is SGHAT and CDR2 FQNNGV. The CDR3 nucleotides are TGTGCCAGCAGCTTCGGCGGGGAGCTGTTTTTT. It is translated as CASSFGGELFF.

The chain joins TRBV11-3 to TRBJ2-3; TRBD2 agrees at 7 bases. The CDR3 sequence is 14 residues long. V gave up 8 bases and J gave up 4 bases; unmatched junction bases: 9. Germline-derived CDR1 and CDR2 are SGHNT and YENEEA. CDR3 sequence reads: CASLLGGLADTQYF. CDR3 nucleotides: TGTGCCAGCCTCTTAGGCGGACTAGCAGATACGCAGTATTTT.

This chain uses TRBV28 with TRBJ1-1; D possibly corresponds to TRBD1 (5 bases). The CDR3 spans 15 residues. Germline-derived CDR1 and CDR2 are MDHEN and SYDVKM. V was trimmed by 5 bases and J by 2 bases, leaving 15 bases between them. As DNA, the CDR3 is TGTGCCAGCAGTCCCTTTGATCAGGGTAACACTGAAGCTTTCTTT. Its protein is CASSPFDQGNTEAFF.

This chain connects TRBV3-1 (or the pseudogene TRBV3-2) to TRBJ2-3; no firm D call. The CDR3 consists of 14 residues. Trimming cost V 0 bases and J 4 bases, with 8 bases left between them. Germline loops: CDR1 LGHDT, CDR2 YNNKEL (reference sequence). Written as DNA, the CDR3 is TGTGCCAGCAGCCAAGATCTGAGCGCAGATACGCAGTATTTT. It translates to CASSQDLSADTQYF.

This clone was counted once. The rearrangement links TRBV24-1 to TRBJ2-1; possible D gene TRBD1, 7 bases. Germline V gene data show CDR1 as KGHDR and CDR2 as SFDVKD. The CDR3 is 14 amino acids. V was cut by 7 bases and J by 1 base, with 10 bases left in between. The CDR3 DNA sequence: TGTGCCACCAGCCCAGGGGGGTCCTACAATGAGCAGTTCTTC. Protein: CATSPGGSYNEQFF.

The chain carries TRBV7-6 and TRBJ1-3; TRBD1 matches at 7 bases. Looked up from germline, CDR1 is SGHVS and CDR2 is FNYEAQ. This CDR3 spans 16 amino acids. Trimming at V came to 5 bases and at J to 1 base, leaving 8 bases not matched to a gene. CDR3: CASSPGQPLSGNTIYF. The CDR3 DNA sequence: TGTGCCAGCAGCCCGGGACAGCCCTTGTCTGGAAACACCATATATTTT.

This sequence joins TRBV6-1 and TRBJ1-5, with 10 bases aligning to TRBD1. CDR3 length: 15 amino acids. The germline CDR1 and CDR2 sequences are MNHNS and SASEGT. Losses at the gene ends were 2 bases for V and 4 bases for J; bases not matched to a gene: 2. The CDR3 spells CASSEWGQGNQPQHF. Here the CDR3 DNA reads TGTGCCAGCAGTGAATGGGGACAGGGGAATCAGCCCCAGCATTTT.

The chain joins TRBV6-5 to TRBJ1-5; D remains ambiguous. CDR3 length: 13 residues. Trimming stripped 7 bases from V and 6 bases from J, with 13 bases between. The germline gives CDR1 MNHEY, CDR2 SVGAGI. In DNA form, the CDR3 reads TGTGCCAGCATTCTTGTTGAGGGTCAGCCCCAGCATTTT. Translation: CASILVEGQPQHF.

The rearrangement links TRBV10-3 to TRBJ2-7, with TRBD1 matching 9 bases. CDR3 length: 13 residues. The V and J ends lost 4 bases and 9 bases, in that order; junction bases with no gene match: 7. From germline, CDR1 is ENHRY and CDR2 SYGVKD. The CDR3 DNA is TGTGCCATCAGTGGCGGGGACAGGGATACGCAGTACTTC. Its translation is CAISGGDRDTQYF.

V usage is TRBV11-3 and J usage is TRBJ1-5; D is undetermined. With 2 bases removed from V and 7 bases from J, the gap between germline ends came to 9 bases. This CDR3 region has 13 residues. CDR1 SGHNT and CDR2 YENEEA come from the germline V gene. The CDR3 sequence is CASSLMHSQPQHF. For the CDR3, the DNA is TGTGCCAGCAGCTTAATGCATAGCCAGCCCCAGCATTTT.

The chain links TRBV3-1 (or the pseudogene TRBV3-2) to TRBJ1-2, with 9 positions matching TRBD1. The CDR3 runs to 14 residues. From germline, CDR1 is LGHDT and CDR2 YNNKEL (reference sequence). V lost 5 bases and J lost 8; bases outside the gene matches: 9. CDR3 sequence reads: CASSSGTGYAGYTF. The CDR3 DNA reads TGTGCCAGCAGCTCCGGGACAGGGTACGCGGGCTACACCTTC.

This rearrangement joins TRBV20-1 to TRBJ2-5, with 11 bases fitting TRBD1. The CDR3 totals 16 residues. The germline gives CDR1 DFQATT, CDR2 SNEGSKA (reference sequence). J lost 4 bases, V lost 3 bases, and 10 bases had no gene match. The CDR3 here is CSASSLTDRGRETQYF. The DNA of the CDR3 is TGCAGTGCTAGTTCTTTGACGGACAGGGGGCGAGAGACCCAGTACTTC.

This clone was seen a few times. This sequence joins TRBV24-1 and TRBJ1-5, with 7 bases that match TRBD1. After removal of 3 bases from V and 7 bases from J, the junction contained 8 bases not matched to a gene. This CDR3 has 15 residues. Germline assignment: CDR1 KGHDR and CDR2 SFDVKD. In nucleotides, the CDR3 is TGTGCCACCAGTGATACACAGGGGTCCAACCAGCCCCAGCATTTT. Protein: CATSDTQGSNQPQHF.

The CDR3 sequence is CASSYGGQETQYF. CDR3 DNA sequence: TGTGCCAGCAGTTACGGCGGACAAGAGACCCAGTACTTC. The chain recombines TRBV6-2 or TRBV6-3 with TRBJ2-5; D remains ambiguous. CDR1 is MNHEY, CDR2 SVGEGT, per germline. Trimming removed 2 bases from V and 2 bases from J, with 6 bases in between. This CDR3 is built from 13 residues.

This clone was seen only once. The chain couples TRBV10-3 to TRBJ1-2; TRBD1 agrees at 8 bases. Looked up from germline, CDR1 is ENHRY and CDR2 is SYGVKD. The junction had 9 bases not matched to a gene; V was cut back by 5 bases and J by 4 bases. The CDR3 runs to 15 residues. CDR3: CAISPQGAGIYGYTF. In nucleotides, the CDR3 is TGTGCCATCAGTCCCCAGGGGGCTGGGATCTATGGCTACACCTTC.

The chain links TRBV24-1 to TRBJ2-1; TRBD2 agrees at 10 bases. CDR1 is KGHDR, CDR2 SFDVKD, per germline. After removal of 3 bases from V and 6 bases from J, the junction contained 7 bases not matched to a gene. The length of the CDR3 is 16 residues. CDR3 sequence (DNA): TGTGCCACCAGTGATCATCTAGCGGGGGTCTTCAATGAGCAGTTCTTC. Translated, it gives CATSDHLAGVFNEQFF.

This clone has just one count. The rearrangement joins TRBV4-2 to TRBJ1-2; tentative D call: TRBD1 (5 bases). The CDR3 loop spans 16 amino acids. V was trimmed by 2 bases and J by 0 bases, leaving 13 bases between them. Germline CDR1 and CDR2: LGHNA and YNFKEQ. CDR3 sequence: CASSQSDSHTNYGYTF. Written as DNA, the CDR3 is TGTGCCAGCAGCCAATCTGACAGCCATACTAACTATGGCTACACCTTC.

The chain couples TRBV19 to TRBJ2-5; TRBD1 might be the D (6 bases). The CDR3 has 15 residues. Looked up from germline, CDR1 is LNHDA and CDR2 is SQIVND (reference sequence). With 6 bases removed from V and 2 bases from J, the gap between germline ends came to 16 bases. The CDR3 coding sequence is TGTGCCAGTAGCAGAACCCGGACAGATCAAGAGACCCAGTACTTC. It is translated as CASSRTRTDQETQYF.

The rearrangement links TRBV7-2 to TRBJ1-2, with D perhaps matching TRBD1 (5 bases). CDR3 length: 14 amino acids. Trimming took 3 bases from V and 6 from J, leaving 14 bases between them. Germline-derived CDR1 and CDR2 are SGHTA and FQGNSA. The CDR3 DNA reads as TGTGCCAGCAGCTTGTACGGGCGGGGCGATGGCTACACCTTC. Its protein product is CASSLYGRGDGYTF.

The rearrangement uses TRBV4-2 and TRBJ1-6; 8 positions agree with TRBD1. Trimming took 8 bases from V and 7 from J; bases not matched to a gene: 13. The CDR3 has 16 amino acids. Germline lookup yields CDR1 LGHNA and CDR2 YNFKEQ. CDR3 nucleotides: TGTGCCAGCTCACCTACAGGGGGGGCTTCGAATTCACCCCTCCACTTT. It specifies CASSPTGGASNSPLHF.

The chain couples TRBV12-3 or TRBV12-4 to TRBJ1-1; D unclear. This CDR3 spans 13 amino acids. Between the trimmed V and J ends, which lost 4 bases and 2 bases, there was a span of 8 bases. The chain's CDR3 is CASSSTVNTEAFF. The CDR3 DNA follows: TGTGCCAGCAGTTCTACAGTTAACACTGAAGCTTTCTTT.

V is TRBV3-1 (or the pseudogene TRBV3-2) and J is TRBJ1-2; a possible D gene is TRBD1 (5 bases). Germline CDR1 is LGHDT and CDR2 is YNNKEL (reference sequence). The CDR3 spans 18 residues. V was clipped by 3 bases and J by 2 bases, with 22 bases between them. CDR3 bases: TGTGCCAGCAGCCAGCCCATTGGGCAGGGTTTAGGAAACTATGGCTACACCTTC. This sequence encodes CASSQPIGQGLGNYGYTF.

The V call is TRBV5-4, the J call TRBJ2-7, with 7 nucleotides matching TRBD1. Germline V gene data show CDR1 as SGHNT and CDR2 as YYREEE (reference sequence). The CDR3 extends over 14 amino acids. V dropped 3 bases and J dropped 4; count of bases not matched to a gene: 7. DNA of the CDR3: TGTGCCAGCAGCTCCGCCGACAGGGCATACGAGCAGTACTTC. This gives the protein CASSSADRAYEQYF.

The chain employs TRBV30 and TRBJ1-2, with D unclear. Trimming shortened V by 1 base and J by 4 bases, and 7 bases separated the two germline ends. Germline V gene lookup returns CDR1 GTSNPN and CDR2 SVGIG (reference sequence). This CDR3 is 12 amino acids long. The CDR3 DNA reads TGTGCCTGGAGTGGCCAGTCCTATGGCTACACCTTC. Amino acids: CAWSGQSYGYTF.

This chain uses TRBV28 with TRBJ2-1, with D perhaps TRBD1 (6 bases). CDR3 length equals 14 residues. CDR1 MDHEN and CDR2 SYDVKM come from the germline V gene. V lost 7 bases to trimming and J lost 5 bases, with 15 bases between them. CDR3 amino acids: CASITTGLNNEQFF. In DNA, the CDR3 is TGTGCCAGCATCACCACAGGGTTAAACAATGAGCAGTTCTTC.